This TCR beta chain was observed in a study of cytomegalovirus exposure and HLA in healthy donors. Study in general: The early release's HLA-typed donors yielded 80 million to 95 million unique TCRs.

In the PCR, 60 Vbeta and 13 Jbeta primers were used. Profiling relied on immunoSEQ multiplex PCR, and the TCRdb table lists in-frame clones only, not all of them. The sample carries over 150,000 clones, 68% recorded once. Study-wide results and caveats: Within an earlier analysis, most TCR beta V segments proved productive either about 87% or about 30% of the time.

Germline CDR1 SGHTA, CDR2 FQGNSA. The length of the CDR3 is 17 residues. The junction had 5 bases not matched to a gene; V was cut back by 0 bases and J by 4 bases. In this sample, this clone turned up a few times. Its antigen is not identified. This clonotype was sampled from a woman aged 40 to 49 in good health and CMV-seropositive. The chain carries TRBV7-2 and TRBJ2-1, with TRBD2 identical over 11 bases. The source material was PBMCs. The DNA for the CDR3 is TGTGCCAGCAGCTTAGCGTTCCTAGCGGGAGGTTACAATGAGCAGTTCTTC. Translated: CASSLAFLAGGYNEQFF.